A single TCR beta chain is shown here with its context. Its target is unknown. Germline CDR1 is SGHDT and CDR2 is YYEEEE. This CDR3 comprises 15 residues. Losses at the gene ends were 4 bases for V and 4 bases for J; bases not matched to a gene: 9. Each donor was healthy, and each was a bone marrow donor. The PCR ran on 60 Vbeta and 13 Jbeta primers. Sequenced by immunoSEQ multiplex PCR; TCRdb stores in-frame clones only, minus some. Seen here are 130,000 or so clones, about 76% observed once, and the top ten hold over 5%. The data are from a study of cytomegalovirus exposure and HLA in healthy donors. Points from the study as a whole: Whilst most TCR sequences proved rare, a subset of public TCRs occurred across many donors. Analysis was carried out at a later point, and it linked a missense DCLRE1C variant to TCR beta V- and J-gene trimming. Later on, an analysis found that several of the most significant clusters appeared to be linked to common viral pathogens, which included parvovirus B19.

The TCR comes from a man aged 35 to 55 in good health and CMV-seropositive. The chain joins TRBV5-6 to TRBJ2-7; TRBD1 agrees at 9 bases. The sample taken for sequencing was PBMCs. The CDR3 loop is CASSPRQGGWYEQYF. DNA of the CDR3: TGTGCCAGCAGCCCGCGACAGGGGGGATGGTACGAGCAGTACTTC.